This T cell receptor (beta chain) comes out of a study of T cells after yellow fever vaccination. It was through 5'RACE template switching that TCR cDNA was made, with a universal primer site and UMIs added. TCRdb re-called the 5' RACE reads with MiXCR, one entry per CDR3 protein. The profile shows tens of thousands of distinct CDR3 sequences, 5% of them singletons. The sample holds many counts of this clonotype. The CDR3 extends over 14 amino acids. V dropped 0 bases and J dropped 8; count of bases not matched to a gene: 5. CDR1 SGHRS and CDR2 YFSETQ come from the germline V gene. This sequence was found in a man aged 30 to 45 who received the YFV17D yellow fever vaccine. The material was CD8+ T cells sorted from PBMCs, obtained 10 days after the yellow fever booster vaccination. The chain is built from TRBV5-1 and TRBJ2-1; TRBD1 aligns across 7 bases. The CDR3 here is CASSLGQGVDEQFF. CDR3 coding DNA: TGCGCCAGCAGCTTGGGGCAGGGGGTTGATGAGCAGTTCTTC.